The sample holds a few counts of the clone carrying this TCR beta chain. No antigen is known for it. This CDR3 is 15 amino acids long. The germline gives CDR1 SGHRS, CDR2 YFSETQ. Germline trimming cut 0 bases from V and 4 bases from J; bases unmatched to any gene: 2. The record originates from a study of identical twins. The study's findings and limits: Out-of-frame TCR alpha sharing in monozygotic twins exceeded recombination model predictions. There was an excess of low generation probability in the out-of-frame alpha sequences that twins shared.

Through template switching, a universal primer site was introduced, and the cDNA contained unique molecular identifiers. TCRdb re-called the 5' RACE reads through MiXCR, storing one row per CDR3 protein. The sample has some 710,000 distinct CDR3 sequences, roughly 6% seen once. This clonotype was obtained from a man younger than 35 in good health. The chain joins TRBV5-1 to TRBJ1-5; 9 bases line up with TRBD1. Sequencing input: naive T cells sorted from blood. The chain's CDR3 is CASSLEGQGNQPQHF. DNA for the CDR3: TGCGCCAGCAGCTTGGAAGGACAGGGGAATCAGCCCCAGCATTTT.